This is a list of T cell receptor beta chains from one sample in a study of control samples from healthy donors and cancer patients. Some clones are missing from TCRdb's copy, which holds only in-frame ones; the method was immunoSEQ multiplex PCR. The sample has around 55,000 clones, 95% to 97% seen once. The sample was blood. These receptors were taken from a woman under 30 in good health. CDR3s include the opening cysteine and the closing phenylalanine or tryptophan. The D gene is left open where the match is weak. Size tells how often a clone was seen (once, few, many) or the class of an expanded clone, and some rows leave it out.

d_gene,v_gene,j_gene,len,abundance,CDR3nt,CDR3aa
.,TRBV5-1,TRBJ1-5,15,.,TGCGCCAGCAGCCAGGTGGGGGGTGGCAATCAGCCCCAGCATTTT,CASSQVGGGNQPQHF
.,TRBV6-1,TRBJ2-5,13,.,TGTGCCAGCAGTGAAGAATCCAGGAAGACCCAGTACTTC,CASSEESRKTQYF
TRBD2,TRBV5-1,TRBJ2-2,17,.,TGCGCCAGCAGCGGATGGGGACTAGCGGGGGCACCCGGGGAGCTGTTTTTT,CASSGWGLAGAPGELFF
.,TRBV20-1,TRBJ1-1,11,.,TGCAGTGCTGAGGTAGTTACTGAAGCTTTCTTT,CSAEVVTEAFF
.,TRBV20-1,TRBJ1-1,17,once,TGCAGTGCTAGTCGAGACGGGGTTCTCGGGGCCCACACTGAAGCTTTCTTT,CSASRDGVLGAHTEAFF
TRBD1,TRBV2,TRBJ1-3,16,.,TGTGCCAGCAGAGACAGGGTAGCAATGCCTGGAAACACCATATATTTT,CASRDRVAMPGNTIYF
.,TRBV18,TRBJ2-5,12,.,TGTGCCAGCTCACCTAGCGATGAGACCCAGTACTTC,CASSPSDETQYF
.,TRBV4-1,TRBJ1-4,15,.,TGCGCCAGCAGCCAAGTGGGATCGGAGGGGGGAAAACTGTTTTTT,CASSQVGSEGGKLFF
.,TRBV5-4,TRBJ1-2,15,.,TGTGCCAGCAGCGGAAAGGACCCTGCTAACTATGGCTACACCTTC,CASSGKDPANYGYTF
.,TRBV6-6,TRBJ1-4,14,.,TGTGCCAGCAGTCACACTGCAACTAATGAAAAACTGTTTTTT,CASSHTATNEKLFF
.,TRBV12-3/TRBV12-4,TRBJ2-1,12,.,TGTGCCAGCAGTCAAGACAGCAATGAGCAGTTCTTC,CASSQDSNEQFF
.,TRBV14,TRBJ2-1,12,once,TGTGCCAGCAGTCCCCGTTGGGATGAGCAGTTCTTC,CASSPRWDEQFF
.,TRBV15,TRBJ2-4,13,.,TGTGCCACCAGCAACCGAAGAGATACCATTCAGTACTTC,CATSNRRDTIQYF
TRBD1,TRBV5-1,TRBJ2-3,15,.,TGCGCCAGCAGCTTACAGGGGACCAGCACAGATACGCAGTATTTT,CASSLQGTSTDTQYF
TRBD1,TRBV19,TRBJ1-2,16,.,TGTGCCAGTAGTATTATTCCGGGACAGGGATTTTGGGGCTACACCTTC,CASSIIPGQGFWGYTF
.,TRBV3-1/TRBV3-2,TRBJ2-7,13,.,TGTGCCAGCAGCCAAGTTTCGGGATACGAGCAGTACTTC,CASSQVSGYEQYF
TRBD2,TRBV4-1,TRBJ2-1,16,.,TGCCCCACCCGCCGCCCCGGGACTAGCGGGGGCGATGAGCAGTTCTTC,CPTRRPGTSGGDEQFF
TRBD1,TRBV28,TRBJ2-7,13,.,TGTGCCAGCAAGGCGCAGGGGGCTGGCGAGCAGTACTTC,CASKAQGAGEQYF
.,TRBV7-9,TRBJ1-3,15,.,TGTGCCAGCTTCTCAGGAATAGGGCCTGGAAACACCATATATTTT,CASFSGIGPGNTIYF
.,TRBV7-2,TRBJ1-6,15,.,TGTGCCAGCCGAGAAGAGGGGCTAGGGAATTCACCCCTCCACTTT,CASREEGLGNSPLHF
TRBD2,TRBV6-1,TRBJ2-3,15,few,TGTGCCAGCAGTGAACTAGCGGGGGGGCCAGATACGCAGTATTTT,CASSELAGGPDTQYF
TRBD1,TRBV19,TRBJ1-2,16,.,TGTGCCAGTAGACCTGTCCGACAGGGAAACGCGTATGGCTACACCTTC,CASRPVRQGNAYGYTF
.,TRBV12-3/TRBV12-4,TRBJ1-1,11,.,TGTGCCAGCAGTTTAACCACTGAAGCTTTCTTT,CASSLTTEAFF
TRBD1,TRBV6-1,TRBJ2-7,15,once,TGTGCCAGCAGTGAATCATTAAGGGGGCCCTACGAGCAGTACTTC,CASSESLRGPYEQYF
TRBD1,TRBV11-2,TRBJ1-2,16,once,TGTGCCAGCAGCTTAAGACAGGGAAGACAGAGCTATGGCTACACCTTC,CASSLRQGRQSYGYTF
.,TRBV29-1,TRBJ2-6,13,.,TGCAGCGTTTTAGGGGCTGGGGCCAACGTCCTGACTTTC,CSVLGAGANVLTF
.,TRBV19,TRBJ1-2,10,.,TGTGCCAGCTATGGGGCTGGCTACACCTTC,CASYGAGYTF
.,TRBV3-1/TRBV3-2,TRBJ2-7,12,.,TGTGCCAGCAGTAAGGGCCCCTACGAGCAGTACTTC,CASSKGPYEQYF
.,TRBV5-1,TRBJ2-7,15,.,TGCGCCAGCAGCTTGGGTCTCGCTTTTACCCTCGAGCAGTACTTC,CASSLGLAFTLEQYF
TRBD2,TRBV30,TRBJ2-7,15,.,TGTGCCTGGAGGCTAAAAGGCGGGGGGAACCACGAGCAGTACTTC,CAWRLKGGGNHEQYF
.,TRBV4-1,TRBJ1-3,13,.,TGCGCCAGCAGCGACGGGGCGGGAAACACCATATATTTT,CASSDGAGNTIYF
TRBD1,TRBV5-1,TRBJ2-7,13,.,TGCGCCAGCAGCCGGGACAGGGCCGACGAGCAGTACTTC,CASSRDRADEQYF
.,TRBV6-5,TRBJ2-1,13,.,TGTGCCAGCAGTCCCCGTCTTAAGGCTGAGCAGTTCTTC,CASSPRLKAEQFF
.,TRBV10-3,TRBJ1-1,17,few,TGTGCCATCAGTGAGTCGATGGGGTGGGCGGCCACCACTGAAGCTTTCTTT,CAISESMGWAATTEAFF
.,TRBV2,TRBJ2-4,16,.,TGTGCCAGCAGTGTGAGGGTCACTGAAGCCAAAAACATTCAGTACTTC,CASSVRVTEAKNIQYF
.,TRBV5-1,TRBJ1-2,15,.,TGCGCCAGCAGCTCTCAGGATTTACCCTCTTATGGCTACACCTTC,CASSSQDLPSYGYTF
TRBD1,TRBV7-3,TRBJ1-5,18,.,TGTGCCAGCAGCCTAGGACAGGGTTGGGGCCTAAGCAATCAGCCCCAGCATTTT,CASSLGQGWGLSNQPQHF
.,TRBV6-2/TRBV6-3,TRBJ1-2,15,.,TGTGCCAGCAGTTCTGATTGGACAGCTAACTATGGCTACACCTTC,CASSSDWTANYGYTF
.,TRBV6-5,TRBJ1-2,15,.,TGTGCCAGCAGTTACTCTCCTGGAGGGCCCTATGGCTACACCTTC,CASSYSPGGPYGYTF
.,TRBV5-1,TRBJ2-1,15,.,TGCGCCACCAATCTAGGACACGGGGGCTACAATGAGCAGTTCTTC,CATNLGHGGYNEQFF
.,TRBV6-5,TRBJ1-5,14,.,TGTGCCAGCATGGGGGGGAGCGGCAATCAGCCCCAGCATTTT,CASMGGSGNQPQHF
.,TRBV18,TRBJ1-1,15,.,TGTGCCAGCTCACCCACGGGTGGAACCGGCACTGAAGCTTTCTTT,CASSPTGGTGTEAFF
.,TRBV5-1,TRBJ2-1,17,.,TGCGCCAGCAGCTTGTCCCCCGCAGGGAGCTCCTACAATGAGCAGTTCTTC,CASSLSPAGSSYNEQFF
.,TRBV2,TRBJ1-6,12,.,TGTGCCAGCACGGCAGGACATTCACCCCTCCACTTT,CASTAGHSPLHF
TRBD1,TRBV20-1,TRBJ1-2,15,.,TGCAGTGCTAGTCCCGACAGGGGGGAGAACTATGGCTACACCTTC,CSASPDRGENYGYTF
.,TRBV9,TRBJ1-3,15,.,TGTGCCAGCAGCCCCAGCACAGGGTCTGGAAACACCATATATTTT,CASSPSTGSGNTIYF